These T cell receptor beta chains were read from a single sample in a study of blood T cell repertoires in COVID-19. Clones were read by immunoSEQ multiplex PCR, and TCRdb kept only the in-frame ones, dropping some. The data contain 130,000 to 150,000 clones, approximately 80% of them singletons. The sample taken for sequencing was peripheral blood. The receptor set was obtained from a man aged 70-80 years who had recovered from COVID-19. CDR3s include the opening cysteine and the closing phenylalanine or tryptophan. A D gene is named only where the DNA matches it firmly. Expanded clones get a size class; other rows say once, few or many, or leave the size out.

CASSRQGWTDTQYF TGTGCCAGTAGTCGGCAGGGTTGGACAGATACGCAGTATTTT TRBJ2-3 - TRBV19 -
CASSRGSNTGELFF TGCGCCAGCAGCCGGGGATCGAACACCGGGGAGCTGTTTTTT TRBJ2-2 - TRBV10-1 -
CASSLLTWAGGPSETDTQYF TGTGCCAGCAGCCTATTAACGTGGGCGGGAGGGCCAAGTGAGACAGATACGCAGTATTTT TRBJ2-3 - TRBV3-1/TRBV3-2 TRBD2
CASSIFGRGGNQPQHF TGTGCCAGTAGTATATTTGGCAGGGGCGGCAATCAGCCCCAGCATTTT TRBJ1-5 - TRBV19 -
CASSPGREAYEQYF TGCGCCAGCAGCCCCGGGCGGGAAGCCTACGAGCAGTACTTC TRBJ2-7 - TRBV4-3 -
CASSLEPTSSYNSPLHF TGCGCCAGCAGCTTGGAACCTACTAGCTCCTATAATTCACCCCTCCACTTT TRBJ1-6 once TRBV5-1 -
CASSLGPNYEQYF TGCGCCAGCAGCTTGGGGCCGAACTACGAGCAGTACTTC TRBJ2-7 - TRBV5-1 -
CASSSDLRKTTDTQYF TGCGCCAGCAGCTCCGATCTGCGGAAGACCACAGATACGCAGTATTTT TRBJ2-3 once TRBV5-1 -
CASSDRGPIGQQLAKNIQYF TGTGCCAGCAGTGATAGGGGCCCCATAGGGCAGCAGCTGGCCAAAAACATTCAGTACTTC TRBJ2-4 - TRBV2 -
CASSDPAGESETQYF TGTGCCAGCAGTGACCCCGCGGGAGAGTCAGAGACCCAGTACTTC TRBJ2-5 - TRBV6-1 TRBD2
CASSTDSLNYEQYF TGTGCCAGCAGCACGGACAGCCTTAACTACGAGCAGTACTTC TRBJ2-7 - TRBV11-2 -
CASSFPDSPGADTQYF TGTGCCAGCAGCTTTCCAGACAGCCCTGGCGCAGATACGCAGTATTTT TRBJ2-3 - TRBV5-4 -
CASSLEGVGSQYF TGTGCCAGCAGCTTAGAGGGAGTTGGGTCCCAGTACTTC TRBJ2-5 - TRBV7-9 -
CASSPLAGGPETQYF TGTGCCAGCTCACCACTAGCGGGAGGGCCAGAGACCCAGTACTTC TRBJ2-5 - TRBV18 TRBD2
CASSGLRQSSYNEQFF TGTGCCAGCAGTGGATTGAGGCAAAGCTCCTACAATGAGCAGTTCTTC TRBJ2-1 - TRBV2 -
CASSRDSYEQYF TGTGCCAGCAGCCGGGACAGCTACGAGCAGTACTTC TRBJ2-7 few TRBV5-4 TRBD1
CASSLEREGPYNEQFF TGCGCCAGCAGCTTGGAGCGGGAGGGCCCCTACAATGAGCAGTTCTTC TRBJ2-1 - TRBV5-1 TRBD2
CASSGATGFSTEAFF TGTGCCAGCAGCGGGGCAACAGGGTTTAGCACTGAAGCTTTCTTT TRBJ1-1 - TRBV6-2/TRBV6-3 -